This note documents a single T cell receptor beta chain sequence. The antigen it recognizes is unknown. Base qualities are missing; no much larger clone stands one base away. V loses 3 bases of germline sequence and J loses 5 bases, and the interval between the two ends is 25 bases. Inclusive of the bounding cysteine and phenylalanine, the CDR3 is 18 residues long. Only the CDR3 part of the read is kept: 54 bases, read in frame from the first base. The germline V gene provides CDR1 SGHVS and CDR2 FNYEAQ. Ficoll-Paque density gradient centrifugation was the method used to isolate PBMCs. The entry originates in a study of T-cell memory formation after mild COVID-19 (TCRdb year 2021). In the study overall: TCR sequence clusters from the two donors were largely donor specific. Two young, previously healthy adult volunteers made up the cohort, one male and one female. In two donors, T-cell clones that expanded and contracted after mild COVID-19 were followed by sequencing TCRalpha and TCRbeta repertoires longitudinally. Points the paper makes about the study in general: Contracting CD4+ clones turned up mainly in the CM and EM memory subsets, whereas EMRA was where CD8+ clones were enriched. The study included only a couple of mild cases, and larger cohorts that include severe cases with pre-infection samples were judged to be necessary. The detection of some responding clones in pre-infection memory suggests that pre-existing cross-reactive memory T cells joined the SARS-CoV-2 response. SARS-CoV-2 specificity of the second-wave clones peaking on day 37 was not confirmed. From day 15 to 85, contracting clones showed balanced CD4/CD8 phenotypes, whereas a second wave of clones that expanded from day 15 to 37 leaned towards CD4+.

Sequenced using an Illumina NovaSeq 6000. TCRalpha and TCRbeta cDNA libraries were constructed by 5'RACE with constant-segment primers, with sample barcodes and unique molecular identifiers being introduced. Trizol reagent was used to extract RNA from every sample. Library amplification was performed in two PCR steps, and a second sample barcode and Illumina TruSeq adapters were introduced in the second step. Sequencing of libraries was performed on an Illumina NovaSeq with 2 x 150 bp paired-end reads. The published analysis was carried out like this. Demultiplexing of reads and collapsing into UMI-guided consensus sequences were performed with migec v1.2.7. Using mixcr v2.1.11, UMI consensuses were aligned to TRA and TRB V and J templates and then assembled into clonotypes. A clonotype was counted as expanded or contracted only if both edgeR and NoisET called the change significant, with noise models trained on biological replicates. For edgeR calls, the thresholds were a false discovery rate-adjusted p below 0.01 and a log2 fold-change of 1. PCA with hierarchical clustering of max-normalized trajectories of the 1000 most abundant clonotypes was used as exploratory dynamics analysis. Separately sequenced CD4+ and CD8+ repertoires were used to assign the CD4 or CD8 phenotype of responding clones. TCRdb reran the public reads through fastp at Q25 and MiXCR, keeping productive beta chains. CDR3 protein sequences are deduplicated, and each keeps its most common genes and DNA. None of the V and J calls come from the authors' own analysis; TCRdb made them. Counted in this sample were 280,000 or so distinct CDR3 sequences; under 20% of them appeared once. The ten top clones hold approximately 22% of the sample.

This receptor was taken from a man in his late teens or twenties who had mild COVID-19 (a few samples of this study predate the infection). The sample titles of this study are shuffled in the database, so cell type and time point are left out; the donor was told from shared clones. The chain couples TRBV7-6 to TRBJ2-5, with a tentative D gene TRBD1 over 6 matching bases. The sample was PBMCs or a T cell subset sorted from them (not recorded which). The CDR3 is CASSFRGWGIGDSETQYF. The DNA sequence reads TGTGCCAGCAGCTTTAGGGGGTGGGGTATCGGAGATTCGGAGACCCAGTACTTC.